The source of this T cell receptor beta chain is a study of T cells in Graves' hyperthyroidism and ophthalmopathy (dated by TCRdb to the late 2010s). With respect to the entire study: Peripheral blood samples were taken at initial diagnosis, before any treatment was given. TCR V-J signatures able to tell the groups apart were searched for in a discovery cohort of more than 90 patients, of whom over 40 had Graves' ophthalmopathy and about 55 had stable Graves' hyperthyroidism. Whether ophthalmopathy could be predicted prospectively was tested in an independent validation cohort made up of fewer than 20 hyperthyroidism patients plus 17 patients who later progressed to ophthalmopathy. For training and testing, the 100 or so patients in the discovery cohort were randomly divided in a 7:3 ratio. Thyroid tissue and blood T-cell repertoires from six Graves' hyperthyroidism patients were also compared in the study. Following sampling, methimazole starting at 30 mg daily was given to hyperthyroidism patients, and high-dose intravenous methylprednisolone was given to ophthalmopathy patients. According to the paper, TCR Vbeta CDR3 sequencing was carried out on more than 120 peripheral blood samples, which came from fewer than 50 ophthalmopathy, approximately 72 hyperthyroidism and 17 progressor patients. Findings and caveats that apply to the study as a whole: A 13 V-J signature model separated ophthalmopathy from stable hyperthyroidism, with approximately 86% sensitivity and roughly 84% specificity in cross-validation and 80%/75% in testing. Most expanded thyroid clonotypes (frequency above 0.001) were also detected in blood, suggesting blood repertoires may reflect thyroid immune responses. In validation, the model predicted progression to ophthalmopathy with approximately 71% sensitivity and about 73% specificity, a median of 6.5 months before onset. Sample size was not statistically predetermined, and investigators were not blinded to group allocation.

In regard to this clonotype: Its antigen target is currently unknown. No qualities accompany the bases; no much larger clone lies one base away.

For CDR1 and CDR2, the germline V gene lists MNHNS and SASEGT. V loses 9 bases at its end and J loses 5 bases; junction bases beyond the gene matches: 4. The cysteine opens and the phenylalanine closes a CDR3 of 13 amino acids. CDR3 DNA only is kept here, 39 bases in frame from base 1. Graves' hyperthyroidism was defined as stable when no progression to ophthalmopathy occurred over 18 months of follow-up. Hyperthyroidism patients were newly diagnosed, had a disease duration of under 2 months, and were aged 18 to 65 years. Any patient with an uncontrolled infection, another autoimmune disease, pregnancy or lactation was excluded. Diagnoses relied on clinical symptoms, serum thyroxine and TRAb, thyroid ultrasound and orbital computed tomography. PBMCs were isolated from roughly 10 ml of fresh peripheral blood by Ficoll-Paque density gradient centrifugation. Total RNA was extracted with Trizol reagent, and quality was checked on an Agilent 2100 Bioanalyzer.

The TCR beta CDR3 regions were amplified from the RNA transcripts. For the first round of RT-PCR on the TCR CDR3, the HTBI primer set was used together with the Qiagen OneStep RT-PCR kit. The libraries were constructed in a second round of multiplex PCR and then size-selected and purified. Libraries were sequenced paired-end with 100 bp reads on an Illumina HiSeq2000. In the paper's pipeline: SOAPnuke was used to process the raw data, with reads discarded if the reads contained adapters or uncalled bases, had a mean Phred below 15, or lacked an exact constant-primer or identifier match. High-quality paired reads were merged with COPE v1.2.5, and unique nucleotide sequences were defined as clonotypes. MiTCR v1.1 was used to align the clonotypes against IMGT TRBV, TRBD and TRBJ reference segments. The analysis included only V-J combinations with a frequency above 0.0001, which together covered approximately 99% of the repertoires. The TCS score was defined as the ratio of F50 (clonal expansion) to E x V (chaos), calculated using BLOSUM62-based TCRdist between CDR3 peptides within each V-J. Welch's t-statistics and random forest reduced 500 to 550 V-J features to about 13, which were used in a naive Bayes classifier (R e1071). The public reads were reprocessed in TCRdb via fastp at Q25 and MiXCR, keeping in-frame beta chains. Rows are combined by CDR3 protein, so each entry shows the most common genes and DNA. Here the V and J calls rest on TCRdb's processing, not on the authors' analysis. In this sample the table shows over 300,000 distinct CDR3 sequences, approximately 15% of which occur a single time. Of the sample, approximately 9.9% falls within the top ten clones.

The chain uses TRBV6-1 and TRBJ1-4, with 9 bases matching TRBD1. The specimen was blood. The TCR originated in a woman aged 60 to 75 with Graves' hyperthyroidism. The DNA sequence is TGTGCCAGTGGGGACAGGGTGAATGAAAAACTGTTTTTT. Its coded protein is CASGDRVNEKLFF.